A single sample is the source of the 20 T cell receptor beta chains below, sequenced in a study of blood T cell repertoires in COVID-19. TCRdb's copy holds only in-frame clones and misses some; the assay was immunoSEQ multiplex PCR. Of 150,000 to 200,000 clones in the sample, about 82% are singletons; the top ten hold about 4.9%. Material: peripheral blood. These receptors came from a woman in her twenties or thirties with acute or convalescent COVID-19.

The CDR3 DNA follows: TGCGCCAGCAGCCAAGATACAGGAAAAACTGAAGCTTTCTTT. Residues: CASSQDTGKTEAFF. V and J are TRBV4-3 and TRBJ1-1; TRBD1 might be the D (5 bases). The CDR3 is made up of 14 amino acids. Trimming removed 0 bases from V and 5 bases from J, with 10 bases in between. Germline V gene data show CDR1 as LGHNA and CDR2 as YSLEER.

The rearrangement links TRBV19 to TRBJ1-2; D possibly corresponds to TRBD1 (5 bases). V was pared by 6 bases and J by 4 bases, with 12 bases between. CDR3 length equals 13 residues. Germline values: CDR1 LNHDA, CDR2 SQIVND (reference sequence). In DNA, the CDR3 is TGTGCCAGTAGCTTTCAGGGTGTCTATGGCTACACCTTC. Its protein is CASSFQGVYGYTF. The variable domain in full, with the rest retrieved from reference TRBV19 and TRBJ1-2, is DGGITQSPKYLFRKEGQNVTLSCEQNLNHDAMYWYRQDPGQGLRLIYYSQIVNDFQKGDIAEGYSVSREKKESFPLTVTSAQKNPTAFYLCASSFQGVYGYTFGSGTRLTVV.

This clone was seen only once. Written as DNA, the CDR3 is TGTGCCAGCAGGGGGACAAAGAACACTGAAGCTTTCTTT. Protein product: CASRGTKNTEAFF. The V and J genes are TRBV2 and TRBJ1-1; the D gene is possibly TRBD1 (6 bases). Trimming shortened V by 6 bases and J by 1 base, and 9 bases separated the two germline ends. Germline V gene lookup returns CDR1 SNHLY and CDR2 FYNNEI. The CDR3 runs to 13 residues.

CDR3 residues: CASSLQRTGTANSPLHF. The CDR3 DNA reads as TGTGCCAGCAGTTTGCAAAGGACAGGGACAGCTAATTCACCCCTCCACTTT. V is TRBV28 and J is TRBJ1-6; TRBD1 agrees at 8 bases. Trimming took 3 bases from V and 6 from J; bases not matched to a gene: 10. This CDR3 comprises 17 residues. Per germline, CDR1 MDHEN and CDR2 SYDVKM.

The chain has TRBV7-2 and TRBJ2-1, with 12 bases lining up with TRBD2. CDR3 length: 14 amino acids. The V and J ends lost 4 bases and 14 bases, in that order; junction bases with no gene match: 9. Looked up from germline, CDR1 is SGHTA and CDR2 is FQGNSA. In nucleotides, the CDR3 is TGTGCCAGCAGCTCCGTCACCCTAGCGGGGGGGAAGTTCTTC. It is translated as CASSSVTLAGGKFF.

This sequence joins TRBV15 and TRBJ1-1; a weak D match, TRBD1 (6 bases). CDR1 is LNHNV and CDR2 is YYDKDF in the germline V gene (reference sequence). The CDR3 runs to 15 residues. The ends were cut back, 6 bases at V and 1 base at J, with 15 bases in the middle. CDR3 in amino acids: CATSSPWGPNTEAFF. The CDR3, as DNA: TGTGCCACCAGTAGCCCCTGGGGGCCGAACACTGAAGCTTTCTTT.

Only a few counts were recorded for this clone. The V and J genes are TRBV28 and TRBJ1-2; D remains unclear. V was cut by 5 bases and J by 6 bases, with 16 bases left in between. This CDR3 comprises 14 residues. From germline, CDR1 is MDHEN and CDR2 SYDVKM. The CDR3 protein is CASSRRGTSDGYTF. Here the CDR3 DNA reads TGTGCCAGCAGTCGCCGGGGTACCTCCGATGGCTACACCTTC.

This rearrangement joins TRBV6-1 to TRBJ1-5, with 8 positions matching TRBD1. V shed 3 bases and J 7 bases; nucleotides not matched to a gene: 11. CDR3 length: 16 residues. The germline CDR1 and CDR2 sequences are MNHNS and SASEGT. CDR3: CASSEPSGGALQPQHF. For the CDR3, the DNA is TGTGCCAGCAGTGAGCCATCAGGGGGCGCGTTGCAGCCCCAGCATTTT.

The V gene is TRBV5-1, the J gene TRBJ1-4; maybe TRBD1 (6 bases). V was shortened by 2 bases and J by 8 bases, with 10 bases between the two germline ends. Germline CDR1 is SGHRS and CDR2 is YFSETQ. The CDR3 covers 13 residues. The CDR3 nucleotides read TGCGCCAGCAGCTTCGGGACAAGAGAAAAACTGTTTTTT. It specifies CASSFGTREKLFF.

The chain couples TRBV7-2 to TRBJ1-2; D perhaps matches TRBD1 (5 bases). From germline, CDR1 is SGHTA and CDR2 FQGNSA. Trimming pared 0 bases from V and 5 bases from J, leaving 7 bases between. CDR3 size: 13 residues. The CDR3 spells CASSLAGVYGYTF. The CDR3 region has the DNA TGTGCCAGCAGCTTAGCAGGGGTGTATGGCTACACCTTC.

The chain links TRBV9 to TRBJ2-1; 15 bases match TRBD2. Germline CDR1 reads SGDLS; CDR2 reads YYNGEE. Losses at the gene ends were 4 bases for V and 7 bases for J; bases not matched to a gene: 6. CDR3 size: 16 residues. The CDR3 DNA reads TGTGCCAGCAGCATCGGACTAGCGGGAGGGATGAATGAGCAGTTCTTC. It encodes CASSIGLAGGMNEQFF.

CDR3 nucleotides: TGCGCCAGCAGCTCGGGGGGAGGATACGAGCAGTACTTC. Amino acid sequence: CASSSGGGYEQYF. V and J are TRBV5-1 and TRBJ2-7; the match to TRBD2 covers 7 bases. This CDR3 has 13 residues. The germline gives CDR1 SGHRS, CDR2 YFSETQ. V lost 3 bases, J lost 4 bases, and 4 bases stayed unmatched.

About this clone itself: Other DNA sequences in this specimen translate into the identical CDR3. The chain links TRBV5-1 to TRBJ2-7; TRBD1 matches at 8 bases. CDR3 length: 14 residues. Trimming cost V 3 bases and J 3 bases; bases outside gene matches: 5. The germline gives CDR1 SGHRS, CDR2 YFSETQ. The CDR3 protein is CASSSRTGSYEQYF. In DNA form, the CDR3 reads TGCGCCAGCAGCTCACGGACAGGGAGCTACGAGCAGTACTTC.

V gene TRBV28 combines with J gene TRBJ1-2; no firm D call. This CDR3 has 12 residues. Germline CDR1 is MDHEN and CDR2 is SYDVKM. The V and J ends lost 4 bases and 7 bases respectively, with 10 bases between them. The CDR3 region is CASSSGGSGYTF. The CDR3, as DNA: TGTGCCAGCAGTTCAGGAGGGAGTGGCTACACCTTC.

The chain combines TRBV4-1 with TRBJ2-1; D is ambiguous. The germline CDR1 and CDR2 sequences are MGHRA and YSYEKL. The CDR3 runs to 15 residues. Trimming pared 0 bases from V and 1 base from J, leaving 7 bases between. This CDR3 reads CASSQDRVSYNEQFF. CDR3 sequence (DNA): TGCGCCAGCAGCCAAGATCGGGTTTCCTACAATGAGCAGTTCTTC.

This CDR3 reads CASSSQTGVAETQYF. DNA of the CDR3: TGTGCCAGTAGTAGCCAAACAGGGGTGGCGGAGACCCAGTACTTC. The V call is TRBV19, the J call TRBJ2-5, with 7 positions matching TRBD1. This CDR3 is built from 15 residues. Germline V gene data show CDR1 as LNHDA and CDR2 as SQIVND (reference sequence). The J segment lost 5 bases and the V segment lost 4 bases, leaving 10 bases of the junction unmatched. Filled out from reference TRBV19 and TRBJ2-5, the complete variable domain reads DGGITQSPKYLFRKEGQNVTLSCEQNLNHDAMYWYRQDPGQGLRLIYYSQIVNDFQKGDIAEGYSVSREKKESFPLTVTSAQKNPTAFYLCASSSQTGVAETQYFGPGTRLLVL.

The V gene is TRBV18, the J gene TRBJ1-4; a weak D match, TRBD1 (5 bases). This CDR3 spans 18 amino acids. Germline V gives CDR1 KGHSH, CDR2 LQKENI. Trimming cost V 1 base and J 8 bases, with 23 bases left between them. CDR3 loop: CASSPRSPAGVLREKLFF. CDR3 bases: TGTGCCAGCTCACCACGTAGCCCCGCGGGGGTTCTGCGGGAAAAACTGTTTTTT.

This chain uses TRBV9 with TRBJ1-1; D remains ambiguous. V was clipped by 4 bases and J by 1 base, with 11 bases between them. Germline V gene lookup returns CDR1 SGDLS and CDR2 YYNGEE. The CDR3 is made up of 14 amino acids. For the CDR3, the DNA is TGTGCCAGCAGCCCAGCCGGGTCGAACACTGAAGCTTTCTTT. This sequence encodes CASSPAGSNTEAFF.

The chain employs TRBV12-3 or TRBV12-4 and TRBJ1-1; D might be TRBD1 (5 bases). CDR3 length equals 13 residues. Trimming left V 5 bases short and J 5 bases short, with 12 bases between. CDR3 sequence reads: CASSPDRRTEAFF. The CDR3 DNA follows: TGTGCCAGCAGTCCTGACAGAAGGACTGAAGCTTTCTTT.

V and J are TRBV19 and TRBJ1-1; D remains ambiguous. This CDR3 is 12 amino acids long. The V and J ends lost 7 bases and 0 bases respectively, with 6 bases between them. The V gene's germline CDR1 is LNHDA and CDR2 SQIVND (reference sequence). Here the CDR3 DNA reads TGTGCCAGTACGGGATTGAACACTGAAGCTTTCTTT. Its protein is CASTGLNTEAFF.